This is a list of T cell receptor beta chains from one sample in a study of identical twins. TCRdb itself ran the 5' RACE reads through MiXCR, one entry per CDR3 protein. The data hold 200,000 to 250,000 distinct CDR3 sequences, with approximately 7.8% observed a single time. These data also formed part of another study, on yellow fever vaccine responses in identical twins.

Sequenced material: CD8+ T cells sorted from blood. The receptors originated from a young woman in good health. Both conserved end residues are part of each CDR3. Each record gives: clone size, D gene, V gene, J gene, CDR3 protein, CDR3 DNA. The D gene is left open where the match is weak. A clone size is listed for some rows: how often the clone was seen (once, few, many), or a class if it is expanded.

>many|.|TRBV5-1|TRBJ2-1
CASSFLDNEQFF
TGCGCCAGCAGCTTCCTAGACAATGAGCAGTTCTTC
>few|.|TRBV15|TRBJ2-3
CATSRVRVSTDTQYF
TGTGCCACCAGCAGAGTGAGGGTTAGCACAGATACGCAGTATTTT
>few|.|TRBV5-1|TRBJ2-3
CASSPDGLSDTQYF
TGCGCCAGCAGCCCAGACGGGTTATCGGATACGCAGTATTTT
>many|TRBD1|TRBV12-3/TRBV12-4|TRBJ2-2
CASSLPTGQGTGELFF
TGTGCCAGCAGTCTCCCGACAGGGCAGGGCACCGGGGAGCTGTTTTTT
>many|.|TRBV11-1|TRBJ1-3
CASSLARRAPVSQVNSGNTIYF
TGTGCCAGCAGCTTAGCAAGGAGAGCGCCAGTATCGCAAGTCAACTCTGGAAACACCATATATTTT
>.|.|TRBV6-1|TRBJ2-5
CASRPLTGSGETQYF
TGTGCCAGCAGACCCTTGACCGGTTCAGGGGAGACCCAGTACTTC
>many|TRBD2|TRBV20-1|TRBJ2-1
CSARAGGPYNEQFF
TGCAGTGCTAGGGCGGGAGGGCCCTACAATGAGCAGTTCTTC
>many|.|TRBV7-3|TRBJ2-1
CASSLNSKDVQFF
TGTGCCAGCAGCTTAAACAGTAAGGACGTGCAGTTCTTC
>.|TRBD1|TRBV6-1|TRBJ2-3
CASSPEWDSLTDTQYF
TGTGCCAGCAGTCCAGAATGGGACAGCCTCACAGATACGCAGTATTTT
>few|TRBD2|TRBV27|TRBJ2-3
CASKLAGGPRRPQYF
TGTGCCAGTAAACTAGCGGGGGGGCCCCGGCGTCCGCAGTATTTT
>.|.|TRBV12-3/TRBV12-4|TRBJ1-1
CASSPVATEAFF
TGTGCCAGCTCTCCGGTGGCCACTGAAGCTTTCTTT
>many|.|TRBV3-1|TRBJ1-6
CASSQTDWDSPLHF
TGTGCCAGCAGCCAAACGGATTGGGATTCACCCCTCCACTTT
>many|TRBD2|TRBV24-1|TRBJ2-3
CATSYGGGWVDTQYF
TGTGCCACCAGTTACGGCGGGGGGTGGGTAGATACGCAGTATTTT
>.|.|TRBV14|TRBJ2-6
CASGQEGRTWDSGANVLTF
TGTGCCAGCGGCCAAGAGGGACGGACCTGGGACTCTGGGGCCAACGTCCTGACTTTC
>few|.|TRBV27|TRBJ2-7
CASSLNRREQYF
TGTGCCAGCAGTTTGAACAGGAGGGAGCAGTACTTC
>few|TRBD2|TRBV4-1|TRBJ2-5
CASSLLLAGWETQYF
TGCGCCAGCAGCCTCCTCCTAGCGGGTTGGGAGACCCAGTACTTC
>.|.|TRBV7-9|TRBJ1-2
CASSSVESRLNYGYTF
TGTGCCAGCAGCTCAGTGGAGTCAAGACTCAACTATGGCTACACCTTC
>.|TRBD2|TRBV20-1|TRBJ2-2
CSAQLAGDIGELFF
TGCAGTGCTCAACTAGCGGGAGATATCGGGGAGCTGTTTTTT
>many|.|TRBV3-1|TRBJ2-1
CASSQPTAYRDEQFF
TGTGCCAGCAGCCAACCCACGGCTTACCGGGATGAGCAGTTCTTC
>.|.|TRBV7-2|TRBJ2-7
CASSDQSAISIF
TGTGCCAGCAGCGATCAGTCGGCCATAAGCATCTTC
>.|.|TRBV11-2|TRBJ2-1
CASSPPPRTLYNEQFF
TGTGCCAGCAGCCCCCCCCCGAGGACCCTTTACAATGAGCAGTTCTTC
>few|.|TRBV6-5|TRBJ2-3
CASSYGDRDTQYF
TGTGCCAGCAGTTACGGGGATCGCGATACGCAGTATTTT
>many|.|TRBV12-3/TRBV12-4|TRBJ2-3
CASSPERSTDTQYF
TGTGCCAGCAGCCCGGAGCGGAGCACAGATACGCAGTATTTT
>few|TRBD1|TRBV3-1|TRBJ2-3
CASSPRDRGDTQYF
TGTGCCAGCAGCCCCCGGGACAGGGGAGATACGCAGTATTTT
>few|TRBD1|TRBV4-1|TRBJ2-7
CASSHPQGAVYEQYF
TGCGCCAGCAGCCACCCACAGGGGGCGGTATACGAGCAGTACTTC
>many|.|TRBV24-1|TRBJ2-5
CATSDLQDLLETQYF
TGTGCCACCAGTGATTTGCAGGACCTTCTAGAGACCCAGTACTTC
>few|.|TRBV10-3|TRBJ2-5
CTIREDGLETQYF
TGTACCATCAGGGAAGATGGCCTGGAGACCCAGTACTTC
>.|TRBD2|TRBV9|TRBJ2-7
CASSPPSAGVTYEQYF
TGTGCCAGCAGCCCCCCTTCGGCGGGAGTCACCTACGAGCAGTACTTC
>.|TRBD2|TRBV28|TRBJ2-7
CASSLWGGWDEQYF
TGTGCCAGCAGTTTATGGGGAGGGTGGGACGAGCAGTACTTC
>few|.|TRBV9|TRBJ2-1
CASSGSGGEQFF
TGTGCCAGCAGCGGCAGTGGGGGTGAGCAGTTCTTC
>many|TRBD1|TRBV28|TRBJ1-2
CASSAQGGINYGYTF
TGTGCCAGCAGCGCACAGGGGGGGATTAACTATGGCTACACCTTC
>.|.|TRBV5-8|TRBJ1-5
CASSLAEAIIGNQPQHF
TGTGCCAGCAGCCTCGCGGAGGCAATAATTGGCAATCAGCCCCAGCATTTT
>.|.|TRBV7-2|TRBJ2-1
CASSTGAGKAWNEQFF
TGTGCCAGCAGCACCGGGGCAGGGAAGGCATGGAATGAGCAGTTCTTC
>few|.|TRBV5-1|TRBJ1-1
CASSLLPLEVGDIEAFF
TGCGCCAGCAGCCTCCTTCCGCTCGAGGTAGGGGATATAGAAGCTTTCTTT
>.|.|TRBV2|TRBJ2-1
CASSEGSNEQFF
TGTGCCAGCAGTGAAGGTTCTAATGAGCAGTTCTTC
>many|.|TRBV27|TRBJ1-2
CASSLNRAGNYGYTF
TGTGCCAGCAGTTTAAACAGGGCGGGTAACTATGGCTACACCTTC
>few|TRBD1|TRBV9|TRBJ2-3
CASSGQTGSTDTQYF
TGTGCCAGCAGCGGCCAGACAGGGAGCACAGATACGCAGTATTTT
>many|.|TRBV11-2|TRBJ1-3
CASSPSPAGNTIYF
TGTGCCAGCAGCCCAAGCCCGGCTGGAAACACCATATATTTT
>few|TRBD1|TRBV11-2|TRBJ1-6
CASSLNGDRNSPLHF
TGTGCCAGCAGCTTAAACGGGGACAGGAATTCACCCCTCCACTTT
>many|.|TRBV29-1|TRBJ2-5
CSGRDLGPTREETQYF
TGCAGCGGACGGGATCTGGGACCAACACGGGAAGAGACCCAGTACTTC
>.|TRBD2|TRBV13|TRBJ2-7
CASSSRTSGYYEQYF
TGTGCCAGCAGCTCACGTACTAGCGGGTACTACGAGCAGTACTTC
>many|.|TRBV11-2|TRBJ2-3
CASSLWDETTDTQYF
TGTGCCAGCAGCTTGTGGGACGAAACCACAGATACGCAGTATTTT
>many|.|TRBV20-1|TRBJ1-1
CSADIRGLSTEAFF
TGCAGTGCTGACATCAGGGGTTTATCCACTGAAGCTTTCTTT
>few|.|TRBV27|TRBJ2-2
CASSLLGHTGELFF
TGTGCCAGCAGCCTTCTGGGACACACCGGGGAGCTGTTTTTT
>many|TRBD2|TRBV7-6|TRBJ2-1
CASSSYPGGGEYNEQFF
TGTGCCAGCAGCTCCTACCCCGGCGGGGGGGAGTACAATGAGCAGTTCTTC
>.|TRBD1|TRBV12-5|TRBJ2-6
CASGFDPRDSFFSGANVLTF
TGTGCTAGTGGTTTCGACCCCCGGGACAGCTTCTTCTCTGGGGCCAACGTCCTGACTTTC
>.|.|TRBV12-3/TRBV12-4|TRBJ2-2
CASSFPSDTGELFF
TGTGCCAGCAGTTTCCCGAGCGACACCGGGGAGCTGTTTTTT
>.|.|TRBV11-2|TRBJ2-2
CASRWGTQTGELFF
TGTGCCAGCCGCTGGGGGACACAAACCGGGGAGCTGTTTTTT
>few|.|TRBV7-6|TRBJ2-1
CASSLVGSSSYNEQFF
TGTGCCAGCAGCTTAGTGGGCTCGAGCTCCTACAATGAGCAGTTCTTC